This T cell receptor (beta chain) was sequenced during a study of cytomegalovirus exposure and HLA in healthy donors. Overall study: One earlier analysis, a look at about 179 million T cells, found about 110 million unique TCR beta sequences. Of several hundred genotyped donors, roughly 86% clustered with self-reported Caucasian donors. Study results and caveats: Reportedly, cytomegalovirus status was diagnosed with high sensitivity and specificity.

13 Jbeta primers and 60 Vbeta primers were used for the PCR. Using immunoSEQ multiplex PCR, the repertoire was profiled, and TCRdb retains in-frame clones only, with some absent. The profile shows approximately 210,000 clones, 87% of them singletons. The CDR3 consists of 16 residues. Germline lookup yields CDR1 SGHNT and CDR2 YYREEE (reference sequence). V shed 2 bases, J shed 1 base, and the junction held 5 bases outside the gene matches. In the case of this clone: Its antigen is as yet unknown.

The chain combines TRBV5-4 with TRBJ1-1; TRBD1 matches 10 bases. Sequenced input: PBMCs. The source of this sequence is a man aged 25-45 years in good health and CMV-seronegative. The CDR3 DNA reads TGTGCCAGCAGCTTTTGGGGACAGGGGCAGAACACTGAAGCTTTCTTT. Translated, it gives CASSFWGQGQNTEAFF.